Listed below are T cell receptor beta chains from one sample, sequenced in a study of cytomegalovirus exposure and HLA in healthy donors. Only in-frame clones appear in the TCRdb table, and some are missing; sequencing was by immunoSEQ multiplex PCR. The top ten clones hold around 0.85% of a sample with over 90,000 clones, about 95% of them seen once. The sample taken for sequencing was PBMCs. The origin of the receptors is a woman younger than 35 in good health and CMV-seronegative. Both conserved end residues are part of each CDR3. D genes are given only for firm matches.

TGTGCCAGCAGCTTAGAACAGTACAATGAGCAGTTCTTC,CASSLEQYNEQFF,TRBV7-8,.,TRBJ2-1
TGCGCCAGCAGCCAGGGGACGGTGAACACTGAAGCTTTCTTT,CASSQGTVNTEAFF,TRBV5-1,.,TRBJ1-1
TGTGCCATAACGACAGGACGCAATGAGCAGTTCTTC,CAITTGRNEQFF,TRBV6-5,.,TRBJ2-1
TGTGCCAGCAGCGCGGGGATACTAGCGGGGGGAGATGAGCAGTTCTTC,CASSAGILAGGDEQFF,TRBV7-3,TRBD2,TRBJ2-1
TGTGCCAGCAGCTTGGCCCTGACAGGGACGGACAATTCACCCCTCCACTTT,CASSLALTGTDNSPLHF,TRBV5-6,TRBD1,TRBJ1-6
TGTGCCAGCAGCGTAGTAACTAGCGTAAGCTACGAGCAGTACTTC,CASSVVTSVSYEQYF,TRBV9,TRBD2,TRBJ2-7
TGTGCTAGCAGCAAACTTAGCGGGAGCACAGATACGCAGTATTTT,CASSKLSGSTDTQYF,TRBV7-7,TRBD2,TRBJ2-3
TGTGCCAGTAGTACCCCCGGGGTCAATGAGCAGTTCTTC,CASSTPGVNEQFF,TRBV19,.,TRBJ2-1
TGTGCCAGCAGCGTAGCAGGCGGGCTAGCGGGGGTCGAGCAGTACTTC,CASSVAGGLAGVEQYF,TRBV9,TRBD2,TRBJ2-7
TGTGCCAGCACTTACGGCCAGCGGGGGTTTACAGATACGCAGTATTTT,CASTYGQRGFTDTQYF,TRBV2,TRBD2,TRBJ2-3